The T cell receptor beta chain under discussion was sequenced for a study of T-cell memory formation after mild COVID-19. Study-level results: That cross-reactive memory joined was suggested by some responding clones appearing in pre-infection memory. Most CD4+ clones that shrank were in CM and EM, while CD8+ ones turned up in EMRA.

Germline V lookup: CDR1 SGHAT, CDR2 FQNNGV. The trim removed 5 bases at V and 2 bases at J, leaving 17 bases unmatched. The CDR3 has 19 residues. TCRdb redid the calling of the 5' RACE reads with MiXCR, one entry per CDR3 protein. The sample lists some 97,000 distinct CDR3 sequences; around 10% were seen once. This clonotype came up many times. Its antigen is unknown. V usage is TRBV11-2 and J usage is TRBJ2-1; 8 nucleotides line up with TRBD2. This TCR derives from a man aged 18-30 years who had mild COVID-19 (a few samples of this study predate the infection). Cell type and time point are not known. Sequencing was carried out using PBMCs or a T cell subset sorted from them (not recorded which). The CDR3 loop is CASSPLLLGTSRPYNEQFF. The CDR3 coding sequence is TGTGCCAGCAGCCCACTATTATTGGGGACTAGTCGGCCCTACAATGAGCAGTTCTTC.